This TCR beta chain was identified during a study of T-cell reconstitution after alpha-beta-depleted transplantation in children. Trimming pared 5 bases from V and 7 bases from J, leaving 5 bases between. In germline, CDR1 is LGHDT, CDR2 YNNKEL (reference sequence). The CDR3 totals 11 residues. Unique molecular identifiers were used to barcode this TCRbeta library. MiXCR, run by TCRdb on the PCR reads, gives a single entry per CDR3 protein. The table shows around 370,000 distinct CDR3 sequences, with 10% occurring only once. This clonotype was recorded at least ten times. The receptor comes from a human donor who donated a stem cell graft to a child with acute lymphoblastic leukemia. This rearrangement joins TRBV3-1 to TRBJ2-2; no reliable D call. Sample: PBMCs from the stem cell graft donor, taken from the stem cell graft. The CDR3 loop reads CASSSSGELFF. The CDR3, as DNA: TGTGCCAGCAGCTCGAGCGGGGAGCTGTTTTTT.